This T cell receptor (beta chain) was retrieved from a study of long-term antiretroviral therapy in people with HIV. Study-wide results and limits: In samples taken after ART, diversity increased but remained below transplant donor control levels. Among HIV repertoires, CDR3 length ranges were narrower than those of controls.

The germline gives CDR1 SGHRS, CDR2 YFSETQ. The CDR3 loop spans 15 amino acids. Deletions cut 0 bases from V and 9 bases from J, with 16 bases between. Sequencing relied on immunoSEQ assay v3.0, run at survey level. The method was immunoSEQ multiplex PCR; TCRdb's version includes in-frame clones alone and lacks a portion of them. This table holds about 16,000 clones, approximately 87% found once. Points on this clone: The antigen remains undetermined.

Per donor, at least one pre-ART and at least two post-ART PBMC samples were obtained. Each sample contained roughly 0.85-10 million cryopreserved PBMC, thawed before DNA extraction. The rearrangement links TRBV5-1 to TRBJ2-1; D may match TRBD1 or TRBD2 (5 bases each). Specimen: unsorted PBMCs, collected 0.7 years before starting antiretroviral therapy. The sequence came from a man in his fifties with HIV. The CDR3 loop reads CASSLVGTRLSEQFF. DNA for the CDR3: TGCGCCAGCAGCTTGGTCGGGACCCGGTTGAGTGAGCAGTTCTTC.